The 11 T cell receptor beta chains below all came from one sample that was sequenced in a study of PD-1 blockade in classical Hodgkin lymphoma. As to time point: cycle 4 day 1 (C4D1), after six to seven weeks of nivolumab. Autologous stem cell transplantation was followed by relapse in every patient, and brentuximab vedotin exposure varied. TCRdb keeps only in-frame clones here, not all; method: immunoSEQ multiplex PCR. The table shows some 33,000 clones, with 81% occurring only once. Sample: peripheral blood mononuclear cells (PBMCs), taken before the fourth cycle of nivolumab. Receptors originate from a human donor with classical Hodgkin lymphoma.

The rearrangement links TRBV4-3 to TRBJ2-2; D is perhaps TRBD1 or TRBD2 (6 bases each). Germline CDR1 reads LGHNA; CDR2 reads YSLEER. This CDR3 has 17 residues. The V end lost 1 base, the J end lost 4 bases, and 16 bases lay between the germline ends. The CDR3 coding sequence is TGCGCCAGCAGCCAAGGCCCTCCCGGGGGCGGCACCGGGGAGCTGTTTTTT. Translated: CASSQGPPGGGTGELFF.

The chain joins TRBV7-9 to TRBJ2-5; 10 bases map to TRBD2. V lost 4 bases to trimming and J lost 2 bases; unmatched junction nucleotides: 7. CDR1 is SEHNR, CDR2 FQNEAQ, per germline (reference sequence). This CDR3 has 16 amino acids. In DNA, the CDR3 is TGTGCCAGCAGCTCTCTGATAGCGGGGGGTCAAGAGACCCAGTACTTC. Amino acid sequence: CASSSLIAGGQETQYF.

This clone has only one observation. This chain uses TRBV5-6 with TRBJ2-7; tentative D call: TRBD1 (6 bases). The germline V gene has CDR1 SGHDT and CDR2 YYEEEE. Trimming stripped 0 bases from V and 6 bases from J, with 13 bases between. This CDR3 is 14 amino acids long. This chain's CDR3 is CASSLDIRGTEQYV. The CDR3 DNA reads TGTGCCAGCAGCTTGGATATCAGGGGTACCGAGCAGTACGTC.

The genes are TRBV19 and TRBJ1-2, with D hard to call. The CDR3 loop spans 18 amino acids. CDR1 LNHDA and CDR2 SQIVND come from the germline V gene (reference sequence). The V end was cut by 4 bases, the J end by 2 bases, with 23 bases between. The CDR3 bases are TGTGCCAGTAGTACGTCACGCCGGCTGGGAGACCAAAACTATGGCTACACCTTC. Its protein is CASSTSRRLGDQNYGYTF.

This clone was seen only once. CDR3 protein: CASSQWGGNQPQHF. Here the CDR3 DNA reads TGCGCCAGCAGCCAGTGGGGGGGCAATCAGCCCCAGCATTTT. This rearrangement joins TRBV4-1 to TRBJ1-5, with D possibly being TRBD1 (5 bases). The CDR3 spans 14 residues. CDR1 MGHRA and CDR2 YSYEKL come from the germline V gene. Deletions cut 3 bases from V and 2 bases from J, with 8 bases between.

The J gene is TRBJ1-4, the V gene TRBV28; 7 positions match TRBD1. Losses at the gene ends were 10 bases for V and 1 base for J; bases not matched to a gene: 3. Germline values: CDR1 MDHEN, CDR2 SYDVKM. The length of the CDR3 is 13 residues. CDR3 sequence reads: CAITGVTNEKLFF. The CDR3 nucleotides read TGTGCCATCACAGGGGTAACTAATGAAAAACTGTTTTTT.

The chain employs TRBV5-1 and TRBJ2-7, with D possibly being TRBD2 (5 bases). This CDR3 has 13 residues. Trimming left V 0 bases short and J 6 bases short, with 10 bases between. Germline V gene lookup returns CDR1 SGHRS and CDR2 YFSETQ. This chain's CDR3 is CASSLVSGFEQYV. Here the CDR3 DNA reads TGCGCCAGCAGCTTGGTTTCGGGGTTCGAGCAGTACGTC.

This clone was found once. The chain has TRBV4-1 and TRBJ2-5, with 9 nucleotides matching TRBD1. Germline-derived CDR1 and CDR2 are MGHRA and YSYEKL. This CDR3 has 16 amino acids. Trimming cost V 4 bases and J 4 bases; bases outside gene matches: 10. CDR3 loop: CASSPLLQGARETQYF. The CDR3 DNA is TGCGCCAGCAGCCCGCTATTACAGGGGGCGCGAGAGACCCAGTACTTC.

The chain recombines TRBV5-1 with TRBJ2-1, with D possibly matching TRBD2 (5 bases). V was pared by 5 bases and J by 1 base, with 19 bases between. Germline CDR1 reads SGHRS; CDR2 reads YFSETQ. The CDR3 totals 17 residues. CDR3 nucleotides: TGCGCCAGCAGTAAGGATCCAGCGGAGAGGTCCTACAATGAGCAGTTCTTC. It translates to CASSKDPAERSYNEQFF.

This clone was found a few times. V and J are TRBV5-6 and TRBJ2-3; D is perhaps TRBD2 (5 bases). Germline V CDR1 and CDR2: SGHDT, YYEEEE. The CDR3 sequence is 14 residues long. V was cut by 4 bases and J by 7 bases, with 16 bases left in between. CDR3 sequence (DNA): TGTGCCAGCAGCCCGGGCCCGCTCGGGAATACGCAGTATTTT. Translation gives CASSPGPLGNTQYF.

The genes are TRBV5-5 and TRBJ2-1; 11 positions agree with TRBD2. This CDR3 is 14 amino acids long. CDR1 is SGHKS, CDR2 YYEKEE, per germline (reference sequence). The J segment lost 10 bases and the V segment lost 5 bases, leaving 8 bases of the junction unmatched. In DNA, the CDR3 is TGTGCCAGCAGTCACGGACTAGCGGGCCCAGAGCAGTTCTTC. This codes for CASSHGLAGPEQFF.